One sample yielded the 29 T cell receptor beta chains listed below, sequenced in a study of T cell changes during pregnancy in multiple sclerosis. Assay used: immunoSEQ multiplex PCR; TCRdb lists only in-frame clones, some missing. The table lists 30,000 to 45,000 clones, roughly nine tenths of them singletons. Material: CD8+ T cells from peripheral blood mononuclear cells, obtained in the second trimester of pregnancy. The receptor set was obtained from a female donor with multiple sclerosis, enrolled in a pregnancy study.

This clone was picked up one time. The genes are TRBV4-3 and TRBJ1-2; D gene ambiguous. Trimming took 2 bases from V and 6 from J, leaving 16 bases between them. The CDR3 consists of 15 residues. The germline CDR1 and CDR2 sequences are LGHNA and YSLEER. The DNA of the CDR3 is TGCGCCAGCAGCCAAACCGGGTCGGGTTCTGATGGCTACACCTTC. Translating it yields CASSQTGSGSDGYTF.

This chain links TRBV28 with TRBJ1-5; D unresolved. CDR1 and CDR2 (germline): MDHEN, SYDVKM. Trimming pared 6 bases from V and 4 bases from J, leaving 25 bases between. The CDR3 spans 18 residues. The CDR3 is CASSSPGEGAHGNQPQHF. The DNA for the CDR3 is TGTGCCAGCAGCTCCCCCGGTGAGGGAGCACACGGTAATCAGCCCCAGCATTTT.

CDR3 sequence reads: CASSPRFSGYEQYF. CDR3 DNA sequence: TGTGCCAGCAGCCCGCGGTTTTCTGGCTACGAGCAGTACTTC. The chain combines TRBV4-2 with TRBJ2-7; no firm D call. The CDR3 extends over 14 amino acids. The V gene lost 4 bases and the J gene lost 3 bases, with 13 bases spanning the gap. Germline V lookup: CDR1 LGHNA, CDR2 YNFKEQ.

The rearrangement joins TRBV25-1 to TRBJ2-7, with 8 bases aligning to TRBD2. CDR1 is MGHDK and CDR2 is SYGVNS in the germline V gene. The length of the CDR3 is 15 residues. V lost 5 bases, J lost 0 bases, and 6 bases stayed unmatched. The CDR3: CASSYWREASYEQYF. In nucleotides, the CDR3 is TGTGCCAGCAGTTATTGGCGGGAGGCCTCCTACGAGCAGTACTTC.

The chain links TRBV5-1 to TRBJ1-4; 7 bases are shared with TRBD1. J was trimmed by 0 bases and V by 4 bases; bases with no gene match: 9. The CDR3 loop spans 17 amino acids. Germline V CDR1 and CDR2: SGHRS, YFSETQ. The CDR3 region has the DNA TGCGCCAGCAGCCCGTTCGACAGGGTCACAACTAATGAAAAACTGTTTTTT. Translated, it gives CASSPFDRVTTNEKLFF.

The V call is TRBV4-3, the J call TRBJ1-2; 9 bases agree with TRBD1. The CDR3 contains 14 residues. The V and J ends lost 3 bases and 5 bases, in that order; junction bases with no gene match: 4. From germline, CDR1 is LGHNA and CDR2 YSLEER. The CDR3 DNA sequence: TGCGCCAGCAGCCAGGACAGGGGAGGGTATGGCTACACCTTC. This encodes CASSQDRGGYGYTF.

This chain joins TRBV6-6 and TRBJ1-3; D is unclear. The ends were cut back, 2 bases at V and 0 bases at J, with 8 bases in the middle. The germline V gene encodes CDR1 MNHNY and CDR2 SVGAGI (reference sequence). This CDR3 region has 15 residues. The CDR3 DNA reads TGTGCCAGCAGTTACCAGACAAACTCTGGAAACACCATATATTTT. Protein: CASSYQTNSGNTIYF.

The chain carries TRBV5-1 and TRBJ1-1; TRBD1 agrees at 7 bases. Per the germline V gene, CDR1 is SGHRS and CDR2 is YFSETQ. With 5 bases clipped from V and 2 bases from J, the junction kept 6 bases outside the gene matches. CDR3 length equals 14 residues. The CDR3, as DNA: TGCGCCAGCAGTTATAGACAGGGAAACACTGAAGCTTTCTTT. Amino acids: CASSYRQGNTEAFF.

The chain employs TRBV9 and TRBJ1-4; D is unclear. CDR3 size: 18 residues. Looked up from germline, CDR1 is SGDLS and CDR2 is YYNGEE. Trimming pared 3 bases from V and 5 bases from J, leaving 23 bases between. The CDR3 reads CASSARPGIGSANEKLFF. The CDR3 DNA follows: TGTGCCAGCAGCGCAAGGCCGGGGATCGGGTCGGCAAATGAAAAACTGTTTTTT.

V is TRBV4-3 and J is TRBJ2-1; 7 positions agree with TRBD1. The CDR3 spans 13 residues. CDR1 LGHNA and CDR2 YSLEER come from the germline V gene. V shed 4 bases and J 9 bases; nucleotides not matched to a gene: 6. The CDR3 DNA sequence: TGCGCCAGCAGCCGCAACAGGGGAACTGAGCAGTTCTTC. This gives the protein CASSRNRGTEQFF.

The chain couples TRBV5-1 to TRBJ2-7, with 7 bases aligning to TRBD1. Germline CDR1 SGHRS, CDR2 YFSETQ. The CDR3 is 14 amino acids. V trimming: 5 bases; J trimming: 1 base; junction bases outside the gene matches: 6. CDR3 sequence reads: CASSDPGQSYEQYF. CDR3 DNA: TGCGCCAGCAGTGACCCGGGACAGTCCTACGAGCAGTACTTC.

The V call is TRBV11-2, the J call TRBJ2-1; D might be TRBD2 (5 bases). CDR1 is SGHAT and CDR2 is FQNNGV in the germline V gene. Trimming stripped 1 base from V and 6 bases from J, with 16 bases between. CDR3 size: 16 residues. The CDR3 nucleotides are TGTGCCAGCAGCTTAGGTAAGGCTAGCTTCATCAATGAGCAGTTCTTC. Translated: CASSLGKASFINEQFF. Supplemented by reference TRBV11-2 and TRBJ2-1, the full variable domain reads EAGVAQSPRYKIIEKRQSVAFWCNPISGHATLYWYQQILGQGPKLLIQFQNNGVVDDSQLPKDRFSAERLKGVDSTLKIQPAKLEDSAVYLCASSLGKASFINEQFFGPGTRLTVL.

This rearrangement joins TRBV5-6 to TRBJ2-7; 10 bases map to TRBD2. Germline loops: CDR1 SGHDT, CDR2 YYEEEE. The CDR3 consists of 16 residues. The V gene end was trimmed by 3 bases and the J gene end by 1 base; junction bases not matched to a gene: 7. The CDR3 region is CASSSGVSGRSYEQYF. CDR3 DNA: TGTGCCAGCAGCTCGGGAGTTAGCGGGAGGTCCTACGAGCAGTACTTC.

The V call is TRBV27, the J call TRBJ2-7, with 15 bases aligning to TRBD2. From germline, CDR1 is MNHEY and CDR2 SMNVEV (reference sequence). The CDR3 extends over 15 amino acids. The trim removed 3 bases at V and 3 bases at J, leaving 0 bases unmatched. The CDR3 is CASSLGLAGGYEQYF. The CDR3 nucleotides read TGTGCCAGCAGTTTGGGACTAGCGGGAGGCTACGAGCAGTACTTC.

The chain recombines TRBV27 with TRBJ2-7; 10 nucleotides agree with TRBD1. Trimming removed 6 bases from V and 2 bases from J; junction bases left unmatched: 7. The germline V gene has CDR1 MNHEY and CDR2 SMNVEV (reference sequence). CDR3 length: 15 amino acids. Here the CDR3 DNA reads TGTGCCAGCAGAAAGGGGGGGACAGGGGCCTACGAGCAGTACTTC. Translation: CASRKGGTGAYEQYF.

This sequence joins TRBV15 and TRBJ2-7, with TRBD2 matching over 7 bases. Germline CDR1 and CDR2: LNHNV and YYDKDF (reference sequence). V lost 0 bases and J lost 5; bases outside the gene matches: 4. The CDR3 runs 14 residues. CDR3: CATSRDLAGDEQYF. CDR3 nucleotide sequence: TGTGCCACCAGCAGAGATCTGGCGGGAGACGAGCAGTACTTC.

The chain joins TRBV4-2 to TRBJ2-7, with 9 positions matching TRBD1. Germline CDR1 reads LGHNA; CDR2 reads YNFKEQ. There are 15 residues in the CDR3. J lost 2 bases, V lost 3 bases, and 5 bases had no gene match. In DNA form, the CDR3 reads TGTGCCAGCAGCCAGCTGGGACAGGGTACCTACGAGCAGTACTTC. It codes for CASSQLGQGTYEQYF.

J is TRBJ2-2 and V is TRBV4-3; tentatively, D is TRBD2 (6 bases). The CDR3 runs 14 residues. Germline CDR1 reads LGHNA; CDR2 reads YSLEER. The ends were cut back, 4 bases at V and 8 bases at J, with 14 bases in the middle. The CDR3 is CASSPGDLIGELFF. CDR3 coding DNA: TGCGCCAGCAGCCCGGGGGACCTAATTGGGGAGCTGTTTTTT.

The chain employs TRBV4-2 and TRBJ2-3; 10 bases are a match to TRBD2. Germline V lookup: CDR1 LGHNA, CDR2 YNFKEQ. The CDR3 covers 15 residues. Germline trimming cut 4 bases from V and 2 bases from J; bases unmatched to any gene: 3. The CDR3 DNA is TGTGCCAGCAGCCTCACTAGCGGGGCCACAGATACGCAGTATTTT. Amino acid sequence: CASSLTSGATDTQYF.

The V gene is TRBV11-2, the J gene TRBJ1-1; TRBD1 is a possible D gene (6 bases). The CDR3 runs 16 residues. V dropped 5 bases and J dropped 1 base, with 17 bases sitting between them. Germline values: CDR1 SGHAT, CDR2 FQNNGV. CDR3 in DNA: TGTGCCAGCAGCCAGGCCGTCTGGACAGAGAACACTGAAGCTTTCTTT. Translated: CASSQAVWTENTEAFF.

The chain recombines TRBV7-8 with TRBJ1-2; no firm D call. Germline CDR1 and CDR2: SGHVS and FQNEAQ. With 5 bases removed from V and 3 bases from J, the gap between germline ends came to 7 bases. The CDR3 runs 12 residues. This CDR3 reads CASSTSDYGYTF. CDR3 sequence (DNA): TGTGCCAGCAGCACGTCGGACTATGGCTACACCTTC. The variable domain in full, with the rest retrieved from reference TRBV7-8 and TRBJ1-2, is GAGVSQSPRYKVAKRGQDVALRCDPISGHVSLFWYQQALGQGPEFLTYFQNEAQLDKSGLPSDRFFAERPEGSVSTLKIQRTQQEDSAVYLCASSTSDYGYTFGSGTRLTVV.

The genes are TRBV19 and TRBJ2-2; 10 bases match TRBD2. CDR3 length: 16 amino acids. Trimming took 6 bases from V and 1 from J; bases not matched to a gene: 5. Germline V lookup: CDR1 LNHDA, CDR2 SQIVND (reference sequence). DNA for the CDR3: TGTGCCAGTAGCCTCGGACTAGCGGTGAACACCGGGGAGCTGTTTTTT. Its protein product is CASSLGLAVNTGELFF.

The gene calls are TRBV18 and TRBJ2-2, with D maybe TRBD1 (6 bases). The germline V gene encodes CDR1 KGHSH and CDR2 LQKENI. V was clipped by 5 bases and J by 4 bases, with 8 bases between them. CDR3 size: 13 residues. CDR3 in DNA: TGTGCCAGCTCATCCAGGGGCACCGGGGAGCTGTTTTTT. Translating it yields CASSSRGTGELFF. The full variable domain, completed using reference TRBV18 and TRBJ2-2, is NAGVMQNPRHLVRRRGQEARLRCSPMKGHSHVYWYRQLPEEGLKFMVYLQKENIIDESGMPKERFSAEFPKEGPSILRIQQVVRGDSAAYFCASSSRGTGELFFGEGSRLTVL.

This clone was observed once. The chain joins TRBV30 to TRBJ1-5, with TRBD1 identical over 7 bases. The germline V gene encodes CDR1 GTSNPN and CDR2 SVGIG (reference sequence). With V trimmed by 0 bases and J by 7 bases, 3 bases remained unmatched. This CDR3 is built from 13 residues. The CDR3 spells CAWSVGGHQPQHF. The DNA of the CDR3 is TGTGCCTGGAGTGTAGGGGGCCACCAGCCCCAGCATTTT.

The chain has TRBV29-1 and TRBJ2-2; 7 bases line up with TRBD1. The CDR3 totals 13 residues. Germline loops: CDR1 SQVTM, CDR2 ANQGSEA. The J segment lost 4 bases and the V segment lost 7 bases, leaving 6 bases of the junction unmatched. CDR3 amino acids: CSAGQVPTGELFF. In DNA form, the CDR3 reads TGCAGCGCTGGACAGGTGCCCACCGGGGAGCTGTTTTTT.

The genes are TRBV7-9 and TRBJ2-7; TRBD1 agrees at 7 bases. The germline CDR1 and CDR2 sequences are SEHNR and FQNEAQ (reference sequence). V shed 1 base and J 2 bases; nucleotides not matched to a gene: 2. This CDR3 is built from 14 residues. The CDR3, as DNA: TGTGCCAGCAGCTTAGGGCAGGGGGCCTACGAGCAGTACTTC. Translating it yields CASSLGQGAYEQYF.

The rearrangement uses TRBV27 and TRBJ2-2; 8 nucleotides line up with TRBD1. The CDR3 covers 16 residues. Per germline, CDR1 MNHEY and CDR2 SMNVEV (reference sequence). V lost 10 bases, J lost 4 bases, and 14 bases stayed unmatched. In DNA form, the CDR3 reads TGTGCCACCCGACAGGGGCGGATTGGGGGCACCGGGGAGCTGTTTTTT. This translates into CATRQGRIGGTGELFF.

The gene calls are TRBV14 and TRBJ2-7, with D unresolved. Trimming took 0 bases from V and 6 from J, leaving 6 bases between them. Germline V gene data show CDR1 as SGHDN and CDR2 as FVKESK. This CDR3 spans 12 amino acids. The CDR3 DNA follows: TGTGCCAGCAGCCAAGATTCGCGCGAGCAGTACTTC. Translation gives CASSQDSREQYF.

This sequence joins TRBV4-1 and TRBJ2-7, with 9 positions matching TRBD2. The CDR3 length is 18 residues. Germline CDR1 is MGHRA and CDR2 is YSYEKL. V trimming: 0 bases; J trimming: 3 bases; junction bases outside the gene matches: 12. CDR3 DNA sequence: TGCGCCAGCAGCCAAGATTCTAGCGGGGACTTTCCCTTCTACGAGCAGTACTTC. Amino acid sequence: CASSQDSSGDFPFYEQYF.